The 8 T cell receptor beta chains below were found in one sample sequenced in a study of blood T cell repertoires in COVID-19. Sequencing used immunoSEQ multiplex PCR; TCRdb keeps in-frame clones, though not all of them. Found here are about 410,000 clones, about nine tenths of them singletons; the top ten hold about 1.6%. The sequenced material came from peripheral blood. The receptors were sampled from a woman aged 40 to 50 with COVID-19, enrolled during active disease.

The CDR3 loop is CASRSTVLLGQPQHF. DNA of the CDR3: TGTGCCAGCCGATCGACAGTCCTGTTGGGTCAGCCCCAGCATTTT. The J gene is TRBJ1-5, the V gene TRBV28; D perhaps matches TRBD1 (5 bases). Germline V gene data show CDR1 as MDHEN and CDR2 as SYDVKM. The CDR3 spans 15 residues. V was trimmed by 8 bases and J by 6 bases, leaving 20 bases between them.

V usage is TRBV28 and J usage is TRBJ2-7, with D possibly TRBD1 on 6 matching bases. This CDR3 has 14 amino acids. Trimming took 5 bases from V and 0 from J, leaving 11 bases between them. Germline-derived CDR1 and CDR2 are MDHEN and SYDVKM. This CDR3 reads CASSPLRGSYEQYF. The CDR3 DNA reads as TGTGCCAGCAGTCCCCTCAGGGGCTCCTACGAGCAGTACTTC.

The chain employs TRBV7-9 and TRBJ2-1; 8 nucleotides agree with TRBD1. The CDR3 loop spans 15 amino acids. Germline CDR1 reads SEHNR; CDR2 reads FQNEAQ (reference sequence). V lost 6 bases and J lost 3; bases outside the gene matches: 7. The DNA of the CDR3 is TGTGCCAGCAGAACCGGGACAGGTTACTACAATGAGCAGTTCTTC. Amino acid sequence: CASRTGTGYYNEQFF.

The V call is TRBV3-1 (or the pseudogene TRBV3-2), the J call TRBJ1-1; D uncertain. The CDR3 contains 14 residues. Germline V gene data show CDR1 as LGHDT and CDR2 as YNNKEL (reference sequence). V lost 8 bases, J lost 10 bases, and 23 bases lay in between. CDR3 sequence reads: CASGGAAGLIGAFF. CDR3 nucleotides: TGTGCCAGCGGAGGAGCTGCCGGCCTGATCGGAGCTTTCTTT.

This chain joins TRBV30 and TRBJ2-5, with D possibly matching TRBD1 (6 bases). This CDR3 has 15 amino acids. V lost 0 bases to trimming and J lost 4 bases, with 15 bases between them. Germline loops: CDR1 GTSNPN, CDR2 SVGIG (reference sequence). CDR3 bases: TGTGCCTGGAGTGTACCTGGCAGGGGTCTAGAGACCCAGTACTTC. Translating gives CAWSVPGRGLETQYF.

This chain uses TRBV12-3 or TRBV12-4 with TRBJ2-3, with D tentatively TRBD2 (5 bases). This CDR3 contains 13 residues. Trimming removed 2 bases at V and 6 bases at J, with 9 bases between. In DNA form, the CDR3 reads TGTGCCAGCAGTTTACGGGAAGGCGATACGCAGTATTTT. This encodes CASSLREGDTQYF.

This clone is a singleton in its sample. V and J are TRBV7-9 and TRBJ1-2; TRBD1 is a possible D gene (5 bases). The V end lost 3 bases, the J end lost 1 base, and 12 bases lay between the germline ends. The CDR3 is made up of 15 amino acids. Germline CDR1 and CDR2: SEHNR and FQNEAQ (reference sequence). The CDR3 protein is CASSFSGDLNYGYTF. The CDR3 DNA reads TGTGCCAGCAGCTTTTCGGGGGACCTTAACTATGGCTACACCTTC.

This clone was picked up one time. This chain connects TRBV27 to TRBJ2-6; no firm D call. CDR1 and CDR2 (germline): MNHEY, SMNVEV (reference sequence). This CDR3 has 13 residues. The V gene lost 6 bases and the J gene lost 3 bases, with 6 bases spanning the gap. The CDR3 region has the DNA TGTGCCAGCAGCCTTAATGGGGCCAACGTCCTGACTTTC. This gives the protein CASSLNGANVLTF.